A selection of T cell receptor beta chains follows, all from one sample in a study of blood T cell repertoires in COVID-19. TCRdb keeps only in-frame clones here, not all; method: immunoSEQ multiplex PCR. The sample carries approximately 130,000 clones, around four fifths recorded once. Input material: peripheral blood. These TCRs come from a human donor in a cohort sampled during active COVID-19. Both conserved end residues are part of each CDR3. D genes are given only for firm matches. Size tells how often a clone was seen (once, few, many) or the class of an expanded clone, and some rows leave it out.

D	size	V	J	CDR3	DNA
.	few	TRBV3-1/TRBV3-2	TRBJ1-1	CASSPGQANTEAFF	TGTGCCAGCAGCCCCGGCCAGGCGAACACTGAAGCTTTCTTT
.	.	TRBV13	TRBJ2-1	CASSRRGDNEQFF	TGTGCCAGCAGCCGCCGGGGAGACAATGAGCAGTTCTTC
TRBD1	.	TRBV18	TRBJ1-1	CASSPGDRGVTEAFF	TGTGCCAGCTCACCAGGGGACAGGGGTGTCACTGAAGCTTTCTTT
.	.	TRBV7-8	TRBJ1-2	CASSSTGNGYGYTF	TGTGCCAGCAGCTCGACAGGCAACGGCTATGGCTACACCTTC
.	once	TRBV2	TRBJ2-5	CASKSGGGETQYF	TGTGCCAGCAAATCGGGGGGCGGGGAGACCCAGTACTTC
TRBD2	.	TRBV7-9	TRBJ2-5	CASLYGTSGLETQYF	TGTGCCAGCCTATACGGGACTAGCGGTTTAGAGACCCAGTACTTC
.	.	TRBV20-1	TRBJ1-2	CSARTGFGYTF	TGCAGTGCTAGAACAGGGTTCGGCTACACCTTC
TRBD1	many	TRBV3-1/TRBV3-2	TRBJ1-2	CASSQPGQGVGYTF	TGTGCCAGCAGCCAACCCGGACAGGGTGTTGGCTACACCTTC
.	.	TRBV29-1	TRBJ2-1	CSVDLETYNEQFF	TGCAGCGTTGATTTAGAGACCTACAATGAGCAGTTCTTC
TRBD1	once	TRBV28	TRBJ1-2	CASSTTGGARYGYTF	TGTGCCAGCAGTACCACAGGGGGCGCACGCTATGGCTACACCTTC
.	.	TRBV5-1	TRBJ1-4	CASSLTYLNEKLFF	TGCGCCAGCAGCTTGACCTATCTTAATGAAAAACTGTTTTTT
.	few	TRBV23-1	TRBJ2-2	CASSQSRPLPRSSGELFF	TGCGCCAGCAGTCAATCGAGGCCGCTGCCTCGAAGTAGCGGGGAGCTGTTTTTT
TRBD2	.	TRBV9	TRBJ2-3	CASSVGPLAGGPGDTQYF	TGTGCCAGCAGCGTAGGTCCCCTAGCGGGGGGGCCGGGAGATACGCAGTATTTT
.	.	TRBV3-1/TRBV3-2	TRBJ2-2	CASSPPPAGELFF	TGTGCCAGCAGCCCGCCCCCAGCCGGGGAGCTGTTTTTT
.	.	TRBV28	TRBJ2-3	CASTTVGVRWQTDTQYF	TGTGCCAGCACCACCGTCGGAGTGCGGTGGCAAACAGATACGCAGTATTTT
TRBD2	.	TRBV6-5	TRBJ2-7	CASSYGREPYEQYF	TGTGCCAGCAGTTACGGGAGGGAGCCCTACGAGCAGTACTTC
TRBD2	many	TRBV4-2	TRBJ2-7	CASSQSRGGYDEQYF	TGTGCCAGCAGCCAATCTCGGGGGGGCTACGACGAGCAGTACTTC
.	.	TRBV6-5	TRBJ1-1	CASSYEVNTEAFF	TGTGCCAGCAGTTACGAGGTGAACACTGAAGCTTTCTTT
.	.	TRBV6-5	TRBJ1-1	CASVTGPAGEAFF	TGTGCCAGCGTGACAGGTCCGGCTGGTGAAGCTTTCTTT
TRBD1	few	TRBV5-6	TRBJ1-6	CASSLVGQGNSPLHF	TGTGCCAGCAGCTTGGTAGGACAGGGGAATTCACCCCTCCACTTT
.	.	TRBV29-1	TRBJ1-3	CSVGGFSGNTIYF	TGCAGCGTTGGAGGGTTCTCTGGAAACACCATATATTTT
TRBD2	.	TRBV2	TRBJ2-3	CASSGGLAGYTDTQYF	TGTGCCAGCAGTGGGGGACTAGCGGGCTACACAGATACGCAGTATTTT
.	once	TRBV12-5	TRBJ1-2	CASGLGAGLHFGGYTF	TGTGCTAGTGGTTTGGGCGCGGGTCTTCACTTTGGGGGCTACACCTTC
.	.	TRBV6-1	TRBJ1-2	CASSEGGQNYGYTF	TGTGCCAGCAGTGAAGGGGGCCAGAACTATGGCTACACCTTC
TRBD1	.	TRBV10-3	TRBJ2-2	CAIRGTRAGGNTGELFF	TGTGCCATCAGGGGAACCCGGGCAGGGGGCAACACCGGGGAGCTGTTTTTT
.	.	TRBV5-1	TRBJ2-3	CASSLRTARSDTQYF	TGCGCCAGCAGCCTTAGGACAGCGCGATCTGATACGCAGTATTTT
TRBD1	.	TRBV18	TRBJ2-7	CASRSGGQGAYEQYF	TGTGCCAGCCGCTCAGGGGGACAGGGGGCCTACGAGCAGTACTTC
TRBD1	.	TRBV5-6	TRBJ2-7	CASSFGTGRSQQYF	TGTGCCAGCAGCTTCGGGACAGGGCGGTCTCAGCAGTACTTC